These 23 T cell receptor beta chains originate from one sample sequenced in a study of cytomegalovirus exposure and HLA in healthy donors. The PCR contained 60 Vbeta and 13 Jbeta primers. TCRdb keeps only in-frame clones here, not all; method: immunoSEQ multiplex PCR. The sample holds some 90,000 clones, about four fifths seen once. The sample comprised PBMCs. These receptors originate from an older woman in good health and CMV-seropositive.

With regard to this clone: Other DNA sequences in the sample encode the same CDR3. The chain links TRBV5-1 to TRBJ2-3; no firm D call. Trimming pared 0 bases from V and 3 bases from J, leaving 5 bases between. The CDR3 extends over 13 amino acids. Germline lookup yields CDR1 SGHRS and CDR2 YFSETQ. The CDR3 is CASSLAGTDTQYF. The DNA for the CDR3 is TGCGCCAGCAGCTTGGCCGGGACAGATACGCAGTATTTT.

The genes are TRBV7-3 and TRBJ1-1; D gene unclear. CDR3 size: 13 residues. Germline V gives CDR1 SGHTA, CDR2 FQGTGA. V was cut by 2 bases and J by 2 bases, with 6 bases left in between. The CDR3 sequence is CASSLGENTEAFF. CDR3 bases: TGTGCCAGCAGCTTAGGAGAAAACACTGAAGCTTTCTTT.

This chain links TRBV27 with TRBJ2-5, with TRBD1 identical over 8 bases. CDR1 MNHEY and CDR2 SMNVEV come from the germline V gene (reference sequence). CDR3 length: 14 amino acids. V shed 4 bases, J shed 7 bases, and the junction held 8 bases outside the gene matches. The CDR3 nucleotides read TGTGCCAGCAGTTCGCAGGGGGCGGTGGGGACCCAGTACTTC. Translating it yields CASSSQGAVGTQYF.

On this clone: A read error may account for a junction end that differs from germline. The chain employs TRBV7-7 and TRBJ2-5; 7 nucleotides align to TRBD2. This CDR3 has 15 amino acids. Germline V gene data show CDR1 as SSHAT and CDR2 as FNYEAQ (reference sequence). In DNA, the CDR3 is TGTGCTAGCAGCCCCGGACTAGGGGCGGGGGAGACCCAGTACTTC. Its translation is CASSPGLGAGETQYF.

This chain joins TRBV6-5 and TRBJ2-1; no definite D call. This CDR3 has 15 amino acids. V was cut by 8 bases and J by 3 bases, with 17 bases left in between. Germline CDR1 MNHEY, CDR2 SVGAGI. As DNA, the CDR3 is TGTGCCAGCCGACGGGTAGACCTCCTCTACAATGAGCAGTTCTTC. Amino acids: CASRRVDLLYNEQFF.

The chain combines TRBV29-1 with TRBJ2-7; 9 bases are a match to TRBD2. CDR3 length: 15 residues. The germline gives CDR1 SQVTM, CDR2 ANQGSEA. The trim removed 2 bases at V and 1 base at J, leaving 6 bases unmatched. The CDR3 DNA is TGCAGCGTTGAAAGGCTTAGCGGGAGTTCCTACGAGCAGTACTTC. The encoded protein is CSVERLSGSSYEQYF.

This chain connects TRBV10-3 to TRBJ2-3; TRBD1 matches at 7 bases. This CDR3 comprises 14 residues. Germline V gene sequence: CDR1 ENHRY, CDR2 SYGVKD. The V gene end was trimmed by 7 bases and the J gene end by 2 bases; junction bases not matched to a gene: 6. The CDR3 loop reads CAIKRDRNTDTQYF. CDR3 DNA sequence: TGTGCCATCAAAAGGGACAGAAACACAGATACGCAGTATTTT.

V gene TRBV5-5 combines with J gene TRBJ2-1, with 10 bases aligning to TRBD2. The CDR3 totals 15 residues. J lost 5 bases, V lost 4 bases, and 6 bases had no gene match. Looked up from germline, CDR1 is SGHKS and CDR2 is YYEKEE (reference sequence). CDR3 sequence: CASSTTSGAHNEQFF. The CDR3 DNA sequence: TGTGCCAGCAGCACAACTAGCGGGGCACACAATGAGCAGTTCTTC.

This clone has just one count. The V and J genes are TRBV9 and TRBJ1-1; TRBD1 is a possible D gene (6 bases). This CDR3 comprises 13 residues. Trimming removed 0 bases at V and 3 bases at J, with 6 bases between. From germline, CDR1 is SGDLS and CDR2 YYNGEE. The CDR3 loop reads CASSVDRDTEAFF. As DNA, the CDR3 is TGTGCCAGCAGCGTAGACAGGGACACTGAAGCTTTCTTT. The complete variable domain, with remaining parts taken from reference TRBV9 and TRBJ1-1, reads DSGVTQTPKHLITATGQRVTLRCSPRSGDLSVYWYQQSLDQGLQFLIQYYNGEERAKGNILERFSAQQFPDLHSELNLSSLELGDSALYFCASSVDRDTEAFFGQGTRLTVV.

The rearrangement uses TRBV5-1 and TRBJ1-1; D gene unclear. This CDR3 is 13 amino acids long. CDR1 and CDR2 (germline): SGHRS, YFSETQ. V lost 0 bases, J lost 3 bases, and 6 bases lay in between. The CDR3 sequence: CASSLVTDTEAFF. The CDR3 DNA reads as TGCGCCAGCAGCTTGGTTACGGACACTGAAGCTTTCTTT.

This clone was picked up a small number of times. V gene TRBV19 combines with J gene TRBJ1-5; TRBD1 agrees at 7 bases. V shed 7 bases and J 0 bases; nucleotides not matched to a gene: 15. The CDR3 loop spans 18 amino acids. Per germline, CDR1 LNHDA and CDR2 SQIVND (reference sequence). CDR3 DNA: TGTGCCAGTACCTATTCGGGACAGAGAACCTATAGCAATCAGCCCCAGCATTTT. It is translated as CASTYSGQRTYSNQPQHF.

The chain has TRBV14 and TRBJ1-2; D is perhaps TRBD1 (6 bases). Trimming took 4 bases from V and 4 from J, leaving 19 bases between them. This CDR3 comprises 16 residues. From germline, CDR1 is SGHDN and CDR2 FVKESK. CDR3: CASSPGGRKGPYGYTF. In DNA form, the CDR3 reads TGTGCCAGCAGCCCGGGGGGCCGGAAGGGGCCCTATGGCTACACCTTC. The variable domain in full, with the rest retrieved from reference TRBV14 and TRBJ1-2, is EAGVTQFPSHSVIEKGQTVTLRCDPISGHDNLYWYRRVMGKEIKFLLHFVKESKQDESGMPNNRFLAERTGGTYSTLKVQPAELEDSGVYFCASSPGGRKGPYGYTFGSGTRLTVV.

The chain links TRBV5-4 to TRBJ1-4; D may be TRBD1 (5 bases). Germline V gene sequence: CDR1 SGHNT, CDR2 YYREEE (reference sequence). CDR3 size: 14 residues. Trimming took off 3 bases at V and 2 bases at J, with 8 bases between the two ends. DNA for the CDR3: TGTGCCAGCAGCTCCCCAGGGACTAATGAAAAACTGTTTTTT. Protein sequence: CASSSPGTNEKLFF.

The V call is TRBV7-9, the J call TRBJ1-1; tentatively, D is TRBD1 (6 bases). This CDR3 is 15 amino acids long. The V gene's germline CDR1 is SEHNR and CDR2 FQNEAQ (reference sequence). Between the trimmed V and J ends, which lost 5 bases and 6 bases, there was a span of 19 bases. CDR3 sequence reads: CASSTGWGGGAEAFF. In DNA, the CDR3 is TGTGCCAGCAGCACGGGCTGGGGAGGGGGAGCTGAAGCTTTCTTT.

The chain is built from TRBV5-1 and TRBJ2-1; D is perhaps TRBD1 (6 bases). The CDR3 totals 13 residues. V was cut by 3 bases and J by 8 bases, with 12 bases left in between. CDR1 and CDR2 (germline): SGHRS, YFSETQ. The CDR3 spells CASSSLQGHEQFF. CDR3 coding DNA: TGCGCCAGCAGCTCTCTACAGGGCCATGAGCAGTTCTTC.

Here the CDR3 reads CASSIARTTDTQYF. The DNA of the CDR3 is TGCGCCAGCAGCATAGCGAGAACTACAGATACGCAGTATTTT. The V call is TRBV5-1, the J call TRBJ2-3; the D gene is possibly TRBD2 (5 bases). The V end lost 4 bases, the J end lost 3 bases, and 12 bases lay between the germline ends. The germline V gene has CDR1 SGHRS and CDR2 YFSETQ. This CDR3 is built from 14 residues.

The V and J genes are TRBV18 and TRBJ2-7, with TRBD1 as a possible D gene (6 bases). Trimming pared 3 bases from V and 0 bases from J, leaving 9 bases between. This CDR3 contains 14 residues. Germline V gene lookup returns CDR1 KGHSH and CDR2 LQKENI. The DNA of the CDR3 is TGTGCCAGCTCACCCTACAGGGACTCCTACGAGCAGTACTTC. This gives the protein CASSPYRDSYEQYF.

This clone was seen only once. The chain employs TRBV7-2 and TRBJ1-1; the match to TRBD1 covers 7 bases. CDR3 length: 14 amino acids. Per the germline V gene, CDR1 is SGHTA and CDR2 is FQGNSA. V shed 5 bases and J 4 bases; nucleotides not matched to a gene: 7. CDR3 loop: CASSQAPGGTEAFF. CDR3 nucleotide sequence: TGTGCCAGCAGCCAAGCACCAGGGGGCACTGAAGCTTTCTTT.

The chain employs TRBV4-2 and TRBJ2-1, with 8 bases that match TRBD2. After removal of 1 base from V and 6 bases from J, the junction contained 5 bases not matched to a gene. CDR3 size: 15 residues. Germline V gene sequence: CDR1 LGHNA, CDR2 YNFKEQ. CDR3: CASSQGIAGINEQFF. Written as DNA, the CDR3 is TGTGCCAGCAGCCAAGGAATAGCGGGGATCAATGAGCAGTTCTTC.

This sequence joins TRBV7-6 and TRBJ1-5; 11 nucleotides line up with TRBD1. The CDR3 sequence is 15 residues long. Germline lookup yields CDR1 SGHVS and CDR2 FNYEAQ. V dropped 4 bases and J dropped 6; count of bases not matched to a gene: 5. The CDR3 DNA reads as TGTGCCAGCAGCTCAGGACAGGGGGCAAGTCAGCCCCAGCATTTT. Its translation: CASSSGQGASQPQHF. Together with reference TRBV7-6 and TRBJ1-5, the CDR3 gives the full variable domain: GAGVSQSPRYKVTKRGQDVALRCDPISGHVSLYWYRQALGQGPEFLTYFNYEAQQDKSGLPNDRFSAERPEGSISTLTIQRTEQRDSAMYRCASSSGQGASQPQHFGDGTRLSIL.

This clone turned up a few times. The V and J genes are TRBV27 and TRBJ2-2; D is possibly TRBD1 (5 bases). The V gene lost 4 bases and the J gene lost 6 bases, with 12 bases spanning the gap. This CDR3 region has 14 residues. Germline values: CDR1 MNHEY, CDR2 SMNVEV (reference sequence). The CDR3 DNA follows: TGTGCCAGCAGTTCTAGGGGTTTGGCCGGGGAGCTGTTTTTT. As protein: CASSSRGLAGELFF.

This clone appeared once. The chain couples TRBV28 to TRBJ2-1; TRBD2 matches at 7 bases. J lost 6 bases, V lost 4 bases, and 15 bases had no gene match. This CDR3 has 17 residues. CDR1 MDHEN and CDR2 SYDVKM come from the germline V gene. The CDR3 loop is CASSSLREPSGLNEQFF. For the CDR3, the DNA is TGTGCCAGCAGTTCGCTGCGGGAGCCCTCCGGTCTCAATGAGCAGTTCTTC.

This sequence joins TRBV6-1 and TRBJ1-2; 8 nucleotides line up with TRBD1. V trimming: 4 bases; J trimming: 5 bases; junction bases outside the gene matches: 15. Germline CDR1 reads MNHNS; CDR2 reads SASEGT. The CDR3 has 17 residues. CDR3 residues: CASSAGTGGPEIYGYTF. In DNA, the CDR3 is TGTGCCAGCAGTGCAGGGACAGGAGGCCCGGAAATTTATGGCTACACCTTC.